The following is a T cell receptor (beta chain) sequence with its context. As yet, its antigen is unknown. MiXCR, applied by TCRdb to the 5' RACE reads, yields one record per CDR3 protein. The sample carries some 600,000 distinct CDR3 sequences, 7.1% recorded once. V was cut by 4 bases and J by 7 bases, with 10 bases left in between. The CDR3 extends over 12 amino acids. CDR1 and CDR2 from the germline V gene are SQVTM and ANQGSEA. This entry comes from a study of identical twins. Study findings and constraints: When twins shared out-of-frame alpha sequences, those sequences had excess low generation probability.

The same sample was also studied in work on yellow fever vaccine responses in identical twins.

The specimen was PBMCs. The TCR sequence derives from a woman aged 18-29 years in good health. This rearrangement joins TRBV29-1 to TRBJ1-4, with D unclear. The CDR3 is CSVGFLGEKLFF. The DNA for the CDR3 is TGCAGCGTTGGGTTCTTGGGTGAAAAACTGTTTTTT.